Sequencing of this T cell receptor (beta chain) was carried out in a study of blood T cell repertoires in COVID-19. The overall study: COVID-19 samples, acute and convalescent, were from the United States, Italy and Spain. T cells, B-cell-depleted T cells, or PBMCs supplied cDNA or gDNA.

Authors' analysis steps: Quantification of nucleated cells was approximated via reference gene primer amplification. The protocol was immunoSEQ multiplex PCR, while the TCRdb copy is restricted to in-frame clones and leaves out a portion. The DNA gave D and trimming, while V, J and clone size come from that table. This sample has about 75,000 clones, with about 88% found just once. The material sequenced was peripheral blood. The sequence was obtained from a human donor in a cohort sampled during active COVID-19.

CDR3 amino acids: CASSLGGTNTGELFF. The CDR3 region has the DNA TGCGCCAGCAGCTTGGGCGGAACGAACACCGGGGAGCTGTTTTTT. V and J are TRBV5-1 and TRBJ2-2; D remains ambiguous. The germline CDR1 and CDR2 sequences are SGHRS and YFSETQ. CDR3 length: 15 amino acids. Trimming left V 0 bases short and J 0 bases short, with 6 bases between.